The clone carrying this TCR beta chain was recorded many times. This entry is derived from a study of T cells in Graves' hyperthyroidism and ophthalmopathy. Study details: The blood sample was taken at first diagnosis, before treatment began.

Disease duration under 2 months; hyperthyroidism patients were aged 18 to 65. PBMCs were collected from a roughly 10 ml volume of fresh peripheral blood. Amplification yielded TCR beta CDR3 regions, with RNA transcripts as the source. The HTBI set primed first-round TCR CDR3 RT-PCR. TCRdb re-derived calls from the multiplex PCR reads in MiXCR, one entry per CDR3 protein. The sample consists of roughly 200,000 distinct CDR3 sequences, less than 20% of them appearing once. Sequencing input: blood. The sequence was obtained from a woman aged 45-65 years with Graves' hyperthyroidism.

This CDR3 is CAGQEGRQRAYNEQFF. CDR3 nucleotide sequence: TGTGCCGGCCAAGAGGGGCGTCAAAGGGCCTACAATGAGCAGTTCTTC. The J gene is TRBJ2-1, the V gene TRBV2; D could derive from TRBD1 or TRBD2 (5 bases each). V was pared by 11 bases and J by 2 bases, with 22 bases between. The V gene's germline CDR1 is SNHLY and CDR2 FYNNEI. This CDR3 has 16 amino acids.